This T cell receptor beta chain was captured by sequencing in a study of shared clonotypes between healthy human individuals. About the study: The donors, two women and a few men, were aged 18 to 49. Every donor yielded three CD4 naive, three CD4 memory, two CD8 naive and one CD8 memory plate.

Naive CD8 cells, CD45RO-negative and positively selected for CCR7, excluded terminally differentiated effector memory CD45RA+ cells. The donors, all of them Caucasian adults, lived in Nashville, Tennessee. Germline assignment: CDR1 MGHRA and CDR2 YSYEKL. The length of the CDR3 is 15 residues. V shed 2 bases, J shed 1 base, and the junction held 5 bases outside the gene matches. Per the original methods: From ImmunoSEQ came sequences covering only the junction and carrying no quality scores, so filtering differed. TCRdb's copy holds only in-frame clones and misses some; the assay was immunoSEQ multiplex PCR. The DNA was the basis for D and trimming; V, J and clone size are from that table. The sample shows about 550,000 clones, nearly 97% of them seen only once.

This TCR derives from a woman between 25 and 40 years old in good health. Sample: naive CD8+ T cells sorted from blood. The chain uses TRBV4-1 and TRBJ2-7; TRBD1 matches 7 bases. The CDR3 region has the DNA TGCGCCAGCAGCCAAAGGGCGACAGGGTCCTACGAGCAGTACTTC. Encoded protein: CASSQRATGSYEQYF.